Reported below is one T cell receptor beta chain. Its target antigen remains unknown. No much larger clone exists at a distance of one base, and base qualities are not known. Patients with a history of autoimmune disease or receiving systemic immunosuppression were excluded from the trial. Peripheral blood for TCR sequencing was collected from all dose cohorts at baseline, on cycle 4 day 1, and on cycle 7 day 1. The samples were taken from a phase I, first-in-human, multicenter, open-label dose-escalation trial of ivuxolimab. The trial enrolled adults with locally advanced or metastatic head and neck squamous cell, hepatocellular, melanoma or renal cell carcinoma. Before TCR sequencing, CD4+ T cells and CD8+ T cells were sorted from peripheral blood as separate populations. To sequence the TCRbeta CDR3 region, genomic DNA was isolated from the sorted cells. The immunoSEQ Assay was used to sequence the TCRbeta CDR3 regions. TCRdb took over this immuneACCESS table, retaining in-frame rearrangements with V and J assigned. Such tables are incomplete; in checked studies, under half of the missing clones stem from an unresolved V gene, and the remainder is unexplained. The sample table holds tens of thousands of clones, of which roughly 84% were seen once. The ten largest account for about 0.29% of the sample.

The data were taken from a study of OX40 agonist ivuxolimab in advanced cancers. For the wider study: The costimulatory receptor OX40 (CD134) was targeted by ivuxolimab, a fully human IgG2 agonistic monoclonal antibody. Intravenous ivuxolimab was administered to patients every 2 weeks at six dose levels: 0.01, 0.1, 0.3, 1.5, 3 and 10 mg/kg. Among the approximately 50 dose-escalation patients, around 20 had hepatocellular carcinoma, about 15 melanoma, 9 renal cell carcinoma and 9 head and neck cancer. A male proportion of around 83% and a mean age of about 60 years, ranging from 23 to 79, were recorded for the dose-escalation cohort. Patients were allowed to have had prior anti-PD-1, anti-PD-L1 or anti-CTLA-4 therapy, and approximately 40% of the dose-escalation patients had been treated with checkpoint inhibitors. Partial responses occurred in three dose-escalation patients: two with cutaneous melanoma and one with hepatocellular carcinoma. The purpose of peripheral TCRbeta sequencing was to test whether ivuxolimab changed TCR sequence diversity and led to clonal T-cell expansion. The paper reports the monotherapy dose-escalation portion (N = 52 patients) of the phase I ivuxolimab trial.

Findings and caveats that apply to the study as a whole: Low levels of normalized T-cell clonal expansion were also seen in some nonresponding patients. On average, CD8+ T cells showed more expanded clones than CD4+ T cells after ivuxolimab. The antigen specificity of the peripheral T cells that underwent clonal expansion was not determined. Partial responders in the 0.1-3.0 mg/kg groups had among the lowest normalized peripheral clonal expansion, especially among CD8+ T cells. At doses from 0.1 to 3.0 mg/kg, clonal expansion was seen in both CD4+ and CD8+ blood T cells between baseline and week 6.

Including cysteine and phenylalanine, the CDR3 has 14 amino acids. Just the 42-base CDR3 DNA is kept, in frame starting at base 1. The junction shows trimming of 0 bases on V and 1 base on J, plus 7 bases between the germline ends. As encoded in the germline V gene (reference sequence), CDR1 is SGHKS while CDR2 is YYEKEE. The rearrangement combines TRBV5-5 with TRBJ1-1, with no confidently assigned D gene. This TCR came from an adult with an advanced solid tumor such as melanoma, head and neck, liver or kidney cancer. The sample consisted of CD4+ or CD8+ T cells sorted from blood, taken in a trial of the OX40 agonist ivuxolimab. CDR3 sequence: CASSLAPGNTEAFF. The DNA reads TGTGCCAGCAGCTTGGCACCGGGGAACACTGAAGCTTTCTTT.